This T cell receptor (beta chain) derives from a study of regulatory T cells in long-lasting Graves disease. Time point described: newly diagnosed GD, antithyroid drugs for less than 3 months. From PBMCs, RNA was extracted and then used to make the TCR library. Recruitment took place at an endocrinology department in Xi'an, China. The CDR3 is 14 amino acids. Trimming took off 6 bases at V and 6 bases at J, with 18 bases between the two ends. Germline V gene data show CDR1 as SQVTM and CDR2 as ANQGSEA. This clonotype was detected a few times. Through Arm-PCR of CDR3 regions and iRepertoire HTBI primers, TCR beta libraries were built. Each CDR3 protein gets one entry after TCRdb re-called the multiplex PCR reads with MiXCR. The sample yields some 560,000 distinct CDR3 sequences, about 15% seen once. A further study also used this sample, focusing on T cells in Graves' hyperthyroidism and ophthalmopathy.

V usage is TRBV29-1 and J usage is TRBJ2-1; D tentatively fits TRBD1 or TRBD2 (5 bases each). The sample in question was peripheral blood mononuclear cells (PBMCs), obtained at new diagnosis, from a patient treated with antithyroid drugs. The source of this sequence is a woman aged 35-60 years with Graves disease. The CDR3: CSVPNTVGANEQFF. The CDR3 region has the DNA TGCAGCGTCCCAAACACAGTCGGGGCCAATGAGCAGTTCTTC.